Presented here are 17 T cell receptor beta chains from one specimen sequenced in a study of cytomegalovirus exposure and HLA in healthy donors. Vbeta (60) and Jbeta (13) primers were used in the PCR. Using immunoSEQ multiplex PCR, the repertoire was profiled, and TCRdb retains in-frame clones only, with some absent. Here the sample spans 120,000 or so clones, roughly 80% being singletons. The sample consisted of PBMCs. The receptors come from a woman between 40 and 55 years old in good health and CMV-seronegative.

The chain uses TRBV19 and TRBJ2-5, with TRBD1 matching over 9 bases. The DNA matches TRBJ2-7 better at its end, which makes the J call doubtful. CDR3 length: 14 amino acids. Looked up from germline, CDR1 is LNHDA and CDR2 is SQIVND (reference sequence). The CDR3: CASSPGQGSGEQYF. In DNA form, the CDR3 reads TGTGCCAGTAGTCCAGGACAGGGGTCGGGCGAGCAGTACTTC.

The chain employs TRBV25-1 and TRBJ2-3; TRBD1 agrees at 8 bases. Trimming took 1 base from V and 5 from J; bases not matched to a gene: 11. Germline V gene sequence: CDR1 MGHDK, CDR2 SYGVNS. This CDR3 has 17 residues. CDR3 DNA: TGTGCCAGCAGTGAATTCAAGGCAGGGGGCTGGATAGATACGCAGTATTTT. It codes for CASSEFKAGGWIDTQYF.

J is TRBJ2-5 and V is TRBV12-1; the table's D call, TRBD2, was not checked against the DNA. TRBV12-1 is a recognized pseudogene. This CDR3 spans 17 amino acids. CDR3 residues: CASSFPFLREYKETQYF. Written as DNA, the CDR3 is TGTGCCAGCAGCTTTCCCTTCTTGCGGGAGTACAAAGAGACCCAGTACTTC.

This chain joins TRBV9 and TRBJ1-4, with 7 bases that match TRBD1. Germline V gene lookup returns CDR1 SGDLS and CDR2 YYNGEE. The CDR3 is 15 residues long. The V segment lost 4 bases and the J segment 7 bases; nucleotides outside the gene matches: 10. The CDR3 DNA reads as TGTGCCAGCAGCCCTAGACAGGGACGGAGTGAAAAACTGTTTTTT. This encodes CASSPRQGRSEKLFF.

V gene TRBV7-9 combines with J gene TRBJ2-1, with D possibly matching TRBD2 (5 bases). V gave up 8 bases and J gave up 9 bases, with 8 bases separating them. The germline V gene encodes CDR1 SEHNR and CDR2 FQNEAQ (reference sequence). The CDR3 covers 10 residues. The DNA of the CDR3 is TGTGCCAGCCAGGCGGGTGAGCAGTTCTTC. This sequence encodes CASQAGEQFF.

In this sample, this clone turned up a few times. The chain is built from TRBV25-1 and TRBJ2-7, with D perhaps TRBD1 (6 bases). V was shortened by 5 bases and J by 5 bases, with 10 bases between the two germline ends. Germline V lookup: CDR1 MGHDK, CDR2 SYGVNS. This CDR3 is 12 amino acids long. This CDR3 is CASSPGDNEQYF. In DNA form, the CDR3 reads TGTGCCAGCAGTCCCGGGGACAACGAGCAGTACTTC.

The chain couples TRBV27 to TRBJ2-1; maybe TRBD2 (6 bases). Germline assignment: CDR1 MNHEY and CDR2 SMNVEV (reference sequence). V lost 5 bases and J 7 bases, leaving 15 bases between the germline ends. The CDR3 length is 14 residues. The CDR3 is CASSPRLEGNEQFF. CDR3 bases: TGTGCCAGCAGTCCACGACTAGAGGGTAATGAGCAGTTCTTC.

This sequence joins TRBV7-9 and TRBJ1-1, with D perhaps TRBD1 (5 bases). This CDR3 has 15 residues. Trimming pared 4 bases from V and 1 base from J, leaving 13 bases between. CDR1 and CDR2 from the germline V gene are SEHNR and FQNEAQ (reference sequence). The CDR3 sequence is CASSSTWGENTEAFF. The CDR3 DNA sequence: TGTGCCAGCAGCTCTACATGGGGGGAGAACACTGAAGCTTTCTTT.

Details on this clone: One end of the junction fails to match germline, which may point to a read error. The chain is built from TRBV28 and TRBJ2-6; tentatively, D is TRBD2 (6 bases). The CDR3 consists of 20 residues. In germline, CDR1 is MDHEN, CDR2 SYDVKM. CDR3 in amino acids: CASSPSFSRPSGGGANGLTF. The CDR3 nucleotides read TGTGCCAGCAGTCCCTCTTTCTCCAGACCCTCAGGAGGAGGGGCCAACGGCCTGACTTTC.

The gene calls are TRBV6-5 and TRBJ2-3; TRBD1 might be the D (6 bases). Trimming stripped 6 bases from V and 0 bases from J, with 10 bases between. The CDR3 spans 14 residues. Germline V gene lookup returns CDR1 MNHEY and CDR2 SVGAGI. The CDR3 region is CASSGTPSTDTQYF. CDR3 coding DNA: TGTGCCAGCAGCGGGACACCTAGCACAGATACGCAGTATTTT.

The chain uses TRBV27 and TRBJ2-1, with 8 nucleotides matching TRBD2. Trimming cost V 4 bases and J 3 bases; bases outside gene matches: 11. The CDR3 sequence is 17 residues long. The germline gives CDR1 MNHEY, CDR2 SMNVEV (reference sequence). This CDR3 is CASSSRLARYIYNEQFF. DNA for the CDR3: TGTGCCAGCAGTTCTCGACTAGCGCGGTATATCTACAATGAGCAGTTCTTC.

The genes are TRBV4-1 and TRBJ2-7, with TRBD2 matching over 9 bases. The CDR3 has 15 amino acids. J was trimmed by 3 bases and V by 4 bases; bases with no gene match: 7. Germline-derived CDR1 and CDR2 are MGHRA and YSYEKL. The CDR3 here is CASSPTGGRGYEQYF. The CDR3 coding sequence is TGCGCCAGCAGCCCCACGGGCGGGAGGGGCTACGAGCAGTACTTC.

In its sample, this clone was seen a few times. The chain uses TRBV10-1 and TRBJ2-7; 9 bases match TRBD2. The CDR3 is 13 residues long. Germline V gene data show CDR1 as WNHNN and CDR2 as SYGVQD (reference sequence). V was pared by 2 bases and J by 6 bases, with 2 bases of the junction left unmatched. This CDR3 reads CASSEGGRVEQYF. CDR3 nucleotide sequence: TGCGCCAGCAGTGAGGGCGGGAGGGTCGAGCAGTACTTC.

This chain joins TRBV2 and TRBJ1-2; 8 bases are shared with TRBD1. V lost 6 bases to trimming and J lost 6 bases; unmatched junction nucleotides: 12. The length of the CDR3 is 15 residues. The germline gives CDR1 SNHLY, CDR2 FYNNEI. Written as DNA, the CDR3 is TGTGCCAGCAGCGACCTGTCGGACAGGGCGGATGGCTACACCTTC. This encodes CASSDLSDRADGYTF.

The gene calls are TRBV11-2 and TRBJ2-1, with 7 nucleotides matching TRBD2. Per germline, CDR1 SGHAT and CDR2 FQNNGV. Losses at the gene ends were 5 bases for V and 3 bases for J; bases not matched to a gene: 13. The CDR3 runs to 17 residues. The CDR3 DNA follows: TGTGCCAGCAGCCCTCGAGCAAGCGGGAACCTCTACAATGAGCAGTTCTTC. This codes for CASSPRASGNLYNEQFF. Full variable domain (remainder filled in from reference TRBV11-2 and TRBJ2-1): EAGVAQSPRYKIIEKRQSVAFWCNPISGHATLYWYQQILGQGPKLLIQFQNNGVVDDSQLPKDRFSAERLKGVDSTLKIQPAKLEDSAVYLCASSPRASGNLYNEQFFGPGTRLTVL.

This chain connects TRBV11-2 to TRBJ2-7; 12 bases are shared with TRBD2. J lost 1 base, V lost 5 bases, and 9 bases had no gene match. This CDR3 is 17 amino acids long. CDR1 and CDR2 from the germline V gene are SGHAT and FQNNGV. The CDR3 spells CASSVGLAGQISYEQYF. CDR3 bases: TGTGCCAGCAGCGTAGGACTAGCGGGACAAATATCCTACGAGCAGTACTTC.

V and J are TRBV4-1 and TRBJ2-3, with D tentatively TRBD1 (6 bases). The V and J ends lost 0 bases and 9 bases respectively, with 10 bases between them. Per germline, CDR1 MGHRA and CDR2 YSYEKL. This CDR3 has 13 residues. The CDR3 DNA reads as TGCGCCAGCAGCCAAGAGGGGGCACGGACGCAGTATTTT. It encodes CASSQEGARTQYF.